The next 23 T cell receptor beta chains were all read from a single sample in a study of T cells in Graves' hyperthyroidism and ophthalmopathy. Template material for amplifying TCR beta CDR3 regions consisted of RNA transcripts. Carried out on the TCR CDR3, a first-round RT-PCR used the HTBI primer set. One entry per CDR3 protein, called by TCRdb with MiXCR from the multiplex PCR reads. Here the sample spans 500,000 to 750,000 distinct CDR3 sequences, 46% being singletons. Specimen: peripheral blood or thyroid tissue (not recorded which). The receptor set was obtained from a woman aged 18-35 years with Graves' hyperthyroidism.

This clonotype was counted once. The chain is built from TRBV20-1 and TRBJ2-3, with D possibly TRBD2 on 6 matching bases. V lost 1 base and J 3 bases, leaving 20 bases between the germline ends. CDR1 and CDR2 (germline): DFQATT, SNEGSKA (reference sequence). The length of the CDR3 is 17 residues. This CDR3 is CSARATPGGGRTDTQYF. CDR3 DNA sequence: TGCAGTGCTAGAGCTACACCCGGCGGAGGGAGGACAGATACGCAGTATTTT.

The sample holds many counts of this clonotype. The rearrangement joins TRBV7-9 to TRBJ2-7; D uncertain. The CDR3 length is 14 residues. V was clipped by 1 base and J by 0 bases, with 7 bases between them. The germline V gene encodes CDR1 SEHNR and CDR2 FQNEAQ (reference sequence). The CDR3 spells CASSLEPSSYEQYF. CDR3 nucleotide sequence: TGTGCCAGCAGCTTAGAACCTAGCTCCTACGAGCAGTACTTC.

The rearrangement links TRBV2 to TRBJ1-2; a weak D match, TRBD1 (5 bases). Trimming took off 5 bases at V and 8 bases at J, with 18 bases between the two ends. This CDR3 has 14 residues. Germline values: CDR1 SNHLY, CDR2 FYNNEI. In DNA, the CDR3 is TGTGCCAGCAGTTTAAGGGGAGTTAGAGAAGGCTACACCTTC. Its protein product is CASSLRGVREGYTF.

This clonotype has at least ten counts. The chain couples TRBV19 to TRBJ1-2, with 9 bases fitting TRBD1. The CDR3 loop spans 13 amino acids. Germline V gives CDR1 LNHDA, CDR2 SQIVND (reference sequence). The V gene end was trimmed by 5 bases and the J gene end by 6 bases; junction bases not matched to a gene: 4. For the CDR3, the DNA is TGTGCCAGTAGTCCTACAGGGGGCGATGGCTACACCTTC. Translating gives CASSPTGGDGYTF.

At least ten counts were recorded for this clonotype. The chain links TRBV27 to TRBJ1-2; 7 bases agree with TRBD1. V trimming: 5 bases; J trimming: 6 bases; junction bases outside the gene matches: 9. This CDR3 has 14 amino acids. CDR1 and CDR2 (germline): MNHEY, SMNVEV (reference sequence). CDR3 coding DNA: TGTGCCAGCAGTCGCAACAGGGGAGCGGATGGCTACACCTTC. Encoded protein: CASSRNRGADGYTF.

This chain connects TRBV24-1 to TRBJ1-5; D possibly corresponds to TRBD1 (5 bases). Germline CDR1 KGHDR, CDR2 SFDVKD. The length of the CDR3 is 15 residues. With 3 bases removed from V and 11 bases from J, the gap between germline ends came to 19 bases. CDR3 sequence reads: CATSDPVAGQETQHF. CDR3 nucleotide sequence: TGTGCCACCAGTGATCCTGTAGCGGGGCAAGAGACCCAGCATTTT.

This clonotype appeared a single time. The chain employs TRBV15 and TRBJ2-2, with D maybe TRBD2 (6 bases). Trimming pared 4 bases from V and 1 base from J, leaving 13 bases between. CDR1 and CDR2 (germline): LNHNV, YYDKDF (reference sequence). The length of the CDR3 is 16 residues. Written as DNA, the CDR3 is TGTGCCACCAGCATAGTGAGGCGGGGGAACACCGGGGAGCTGTTTTTT. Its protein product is CATSIVRRGNTGELFF.

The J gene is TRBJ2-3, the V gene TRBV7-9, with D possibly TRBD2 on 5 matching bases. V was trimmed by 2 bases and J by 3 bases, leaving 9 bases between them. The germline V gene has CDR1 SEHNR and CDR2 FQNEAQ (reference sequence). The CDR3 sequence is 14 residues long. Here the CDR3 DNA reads TGTGCCAGCAGCTTATCAAGGGAGACAGATACGCAGTATTTT. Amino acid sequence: CASSLSRETDTQYF.

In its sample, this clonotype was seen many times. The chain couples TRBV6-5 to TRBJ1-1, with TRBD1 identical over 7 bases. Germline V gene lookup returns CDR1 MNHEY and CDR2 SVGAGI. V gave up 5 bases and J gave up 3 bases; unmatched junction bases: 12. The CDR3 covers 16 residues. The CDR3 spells CASSRSYRGSDTEAFF. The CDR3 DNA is TGTGCCAGCAGTCGAAGTTACAGGGGTTCGGACACTGAAGCTTTCTTT.

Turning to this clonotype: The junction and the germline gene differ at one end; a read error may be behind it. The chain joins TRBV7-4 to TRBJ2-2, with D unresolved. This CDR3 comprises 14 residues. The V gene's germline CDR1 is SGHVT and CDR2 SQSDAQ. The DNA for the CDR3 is TGTGCCAGCAGCGTAATGGCCCGGCAGGATGAGCAGTTTTTT. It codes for CASSVMARQDEQFF.

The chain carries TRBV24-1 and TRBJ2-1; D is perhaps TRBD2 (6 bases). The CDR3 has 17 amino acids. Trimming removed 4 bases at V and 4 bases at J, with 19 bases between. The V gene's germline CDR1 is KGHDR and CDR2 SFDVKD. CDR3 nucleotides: TGTGCCACCAGTGACTCCGGACGCGGGCGGGAATACAATGAGCAGTTCTTC. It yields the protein CATSDSGRGREYNEQFF.

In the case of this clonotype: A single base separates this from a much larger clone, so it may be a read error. The CDR3: CASSHGPWEGDAYEQYF. The CDR3 DNA reads TGCGCCAGCAGCCACGGCCCCTGGGAAGGGGACGCCTACGAGCAGTACTTC. The chain is built from TRBV7-8 and TRBJ2-7; D assignment may be TRBD1 or TRBD2 (5 bases each). Germline CDR1 SGHVS, CDR2 FQNEAQ. The CDR3 is 17 residues long.

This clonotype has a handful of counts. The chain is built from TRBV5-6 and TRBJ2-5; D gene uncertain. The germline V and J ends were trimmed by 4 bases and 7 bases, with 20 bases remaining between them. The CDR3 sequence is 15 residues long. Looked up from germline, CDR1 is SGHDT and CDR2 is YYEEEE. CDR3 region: CASSKVGSQKGTQYF. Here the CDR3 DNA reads TGTGCCAGCAGCAAGGTCGGATCTCAGAAGGGGACCCAGTACTTC. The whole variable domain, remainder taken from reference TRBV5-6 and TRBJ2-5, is DAGVTQSPTHLIKTRGQQVTLRCSPKSGHDTVSWYQQALGQGPQFIFQYYEEEERQRGNFPDRFSGHQFPNYSSELNVNALLLGDSALYLCASSKVGSQKGTQYFGPGTRLLVL.

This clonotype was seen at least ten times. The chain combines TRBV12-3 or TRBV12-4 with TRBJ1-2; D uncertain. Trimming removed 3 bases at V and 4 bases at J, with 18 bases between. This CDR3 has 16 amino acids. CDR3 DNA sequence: TGTGCCAGCAGTTTTCGTAGGACCGAACTTCCCTATGGCTACACCTTC. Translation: CASSFRRTELPYGYTF.

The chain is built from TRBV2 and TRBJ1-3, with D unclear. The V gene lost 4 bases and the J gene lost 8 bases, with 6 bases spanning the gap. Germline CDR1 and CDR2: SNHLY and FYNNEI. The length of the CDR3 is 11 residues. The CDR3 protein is CASSVEDTIYF. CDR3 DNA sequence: TGTGCCAGCAGTGTGGAAGACACCATATATTTT.

The CDR3 protein is CASSPTGTAFNSPLHF. CDR3 nucleotides: TGTGCCAGCTCACCGACCGGGACAGCTTTTAATTCACCCCTCCACTTT. The chain is built from TRBV13 and TRBJ1-6; TRBD1 matches at 7 bases. V gave up 8 bases and J gave up 6 bases; unmatched junction bases: 13. The CDR3 spans 16 residues. The germline V gene encodes CDR1 PRHDT and CDR2 FYEKMQ (reference sequence).

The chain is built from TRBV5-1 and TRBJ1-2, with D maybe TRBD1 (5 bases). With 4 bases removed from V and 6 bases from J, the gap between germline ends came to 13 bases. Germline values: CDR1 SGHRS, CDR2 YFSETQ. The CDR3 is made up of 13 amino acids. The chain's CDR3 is CASSTAQGDGYTF. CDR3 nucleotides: TGCGCCAGCAGCACCGCGCAGGGAGATGGCTACACCTTC.

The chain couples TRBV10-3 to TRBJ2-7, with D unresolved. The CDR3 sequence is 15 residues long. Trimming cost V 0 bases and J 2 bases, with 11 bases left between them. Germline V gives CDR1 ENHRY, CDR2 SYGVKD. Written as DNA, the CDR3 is TGTGCCATCAGTGAGTCGATGGAAGGAACCTACGAGCAGTACTTC. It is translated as CAISESMEGTYEQYF.

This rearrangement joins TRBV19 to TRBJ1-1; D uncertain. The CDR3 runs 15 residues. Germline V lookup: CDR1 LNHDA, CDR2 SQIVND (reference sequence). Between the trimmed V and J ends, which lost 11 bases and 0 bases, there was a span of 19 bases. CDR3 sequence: CAWSVGGILNTEAFF. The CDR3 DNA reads TGTGCCTGGAGTGTCGGAGGAATCTTGAACACTGAAGCTTTCTTT.

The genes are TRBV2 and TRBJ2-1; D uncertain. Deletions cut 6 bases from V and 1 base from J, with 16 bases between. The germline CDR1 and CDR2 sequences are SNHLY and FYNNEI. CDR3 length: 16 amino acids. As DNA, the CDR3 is TGTGCCAGCAGGGCAGAGGTACCCGGGTCCTACAATGAGCAGTTCTTC. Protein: CASRAEVPGSYNEQFF.

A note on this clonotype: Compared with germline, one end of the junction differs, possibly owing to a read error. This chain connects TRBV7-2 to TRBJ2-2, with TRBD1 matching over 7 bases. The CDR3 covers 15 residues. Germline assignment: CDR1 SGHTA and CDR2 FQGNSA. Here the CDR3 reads CASSLEQGPYNEQFF. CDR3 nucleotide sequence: TGTGCCAGCAGCTTAGAACAGGGGCCCTACAATGAGCAGTTTTTT.

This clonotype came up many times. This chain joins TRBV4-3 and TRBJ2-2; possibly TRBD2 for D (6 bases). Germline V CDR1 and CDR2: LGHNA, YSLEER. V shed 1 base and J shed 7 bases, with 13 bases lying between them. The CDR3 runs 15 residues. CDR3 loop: CASSQVWRGVGELFF. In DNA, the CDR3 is TGCGCCAGCAGCCAAGTTTGGAGGGGAGTCGGGGAGCTGTTTTTT.

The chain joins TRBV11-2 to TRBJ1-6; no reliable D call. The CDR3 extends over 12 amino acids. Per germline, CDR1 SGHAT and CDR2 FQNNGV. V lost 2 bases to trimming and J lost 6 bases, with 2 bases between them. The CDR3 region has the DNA TGTGCCAGCAGCTTACCTAATTCACCCCTCCACTTT. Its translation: CASSLPNSPLHF.